Shown below are 13 T cell receptor beta chains from a single sample sequenced in a study of sequential checkpoint blockade in melanoma. Libraries were prepared by immunoSEQ multiplex PCR; TCRdb keeps only in-frame clonotypes and omits some of them. This sample has 15,000 to 20,000 clones, with about 69% found just once. Stated treatment: randomized to nivolumab then ipilimumab (arm A) or the reverse (arm B). The material sequenced was CD8+ T cells sorted from blood (inferred from file names), taken from a patient given nivolumab and ipilimumab in sequence. Source of these receptors: a human donor with melanoma.

The chain uses TRBV7-9 and TRBJ2-3; D is uncertain. The CDR3 is 13 amino acids. With 0 bases removed from V and 5 bases from J, the gap between germline ends came to 6 bases. CDR1 SEHNR and CDR2 FQNEAQ come from the germline V gene (reference sequence). The CDR3 sequence: CASSLARGDTQYF. In DNA form, the CDR3 reads TGTGCCAGCAGCTTAGCCCGCGGAGATACGCAGTATTTT.

This clone was observed a few times. The rearrangement links TRBV6-4 to TRBJ2-1, with 7 bases that match TRBD2. Per the germline V gene, CDR1 is MRHNA and CDR2 is SNTAGT. This CDR3 is 13 amino acids long. Trimming removed 4 bases from V and 5 bases from J; junction bases left unmatched: 2. DNA for the CDR3: TGTGCCAGCAGTGCCGGGACTAACAATGAGCAGTTCTTC. Amino acids: CASSAGTNNEQFF.

The chain joins TRBV6-1 to TRBJ1-1; D is perhaps TRBD1 (5 bases). With 5 bases removed from V and 4 bases from J, the gap between germline ends came to 17 bases. This CDR3 spans 15 amino acids. CDR1 is MNHNS, CDR2 SASEGT, per germline. CDR3 sequence reads: CASSTRTLRSTEAFF. The CDR3 nucleotides read TGTGCCAGCAGTACACGGACACTTAGGAGCACTGAAGCTTTCTTT.

The genes are TRBV4-3 and TRBJ2-7; 10 bases agree with TRBD2. After removal of 1 base from V and 3 bases from J, the junction contained 3 bases not matched to a gene. Germline assignment: CDR1 LGHNA and CDR2 YSLEER. The CDR3 extends over 15 amino acids. The CDR3 loop is CASSQGSSGSYEQYF. In DNA form, the CDR3 reads TGCGCCAGCAGCCAAGGGTCTAGCGGGAGCTACGAGCAGTACTTC.

This clone was found a few times. V is TRBV11-1 and J is TRBJ2-1; D is ambiguous. The V gene's germline CDR1 is SGHAT and CDR2 FQDESV (reference sequence). Trimming removed 5 bases at V and 0 bases at J, with 14 bases between. The length of the CDR3 is 16 residues. The DNA of the CDR3 is TGTGCCAGCAGCCCACTTCATAGCAGCTCCTACAATGAGCAGTTCTTC. This sequence encodes CASSPLHSSSYNEQFF.

The CDR3 nucleotides are TGTGCCAGCAACACTGACAGTAGCTCCTACGAGCAGTACTTC. This codes for CASNTDSSSYEQYF. The chain has TRBV6-1 and TRBJ2-7, with D possibly being TRBD1 (5 bases). Germline CDR1 and CDR2: MNHNS and SASEGT. The V end was cut by 7 bases, the J end by 0 bases, with 13 bases between. This CDR3 spans 14 amino acids.

The rearrangement uses TRBV29-1 and TRBJ2-7, with D perhaps matching TRBD2 (7 bases). This CDR3 spans 13 amino acids. The V and J ends lost 6 bases and 3 bases respectively, with 15 bases between them. Germline V CDR1 and CDR2: SQVTM, ANQGSEA. The CDR3, as DNA: TGCAGCGTCCGGAGGGGGGGCGACTACGAGCAGTACTTC. The encoded protein is CSVRRGGDYEQYF.

The chain combines TRBV9 with TRBJ1-3; D is perhaps TRBD1 (5 bases). The V end was cut by 0 bases, the J end by 4 bases, with 11 bases between. The CDR3 spans 15 residues. Germline V lookup: CDR1 SGDLS, CDR2 YYNGEE. The CDR3 nucleotides read TGTGCCAGCAGCGTAGGGGCAGGGTCAGGAAACACCATATATTTT. Protein product: CASSVGAGSGNTIYF.

This clone was seen just once. The chain joins TRBV5-1 to TRBJ2-2; D not resolved. The V gene lost 0 bases and the J gene lost 6 bases, with 6 bases spanning the gap. The germline gives CDR1 SGHRS, CDR2 YFSETQ. This CDR3 spans 13 amino acids. The CDR3: CASSLALPGELFF. In nucleotides, the CDR3 is TGCGCCAGCAGCTTGGCTCTACCCGGGGAGCTGTTTTTT. The entire variable domain, with the rest obtained from reference TRBV5-1 and TRBJ2-2, is as follows: KAGVTQTPRYLIKTRGQQVTLSCSPISGHRSVSWYQQTPGQGLQFLFEYFSETQRNKGNFPGRFSGRQFSNSRSEMNVSTLELGDSALYLCASSLALPGELFFGEGSRLTVL.

This clone was seen just once. The chain links TRBV11-3 to TRBJ2-5; TRBD2 matches 7 bases. The CDR3 runs 15 residues. With V trimmed by 5 bases and J by 2 bases, 8 bases remained unmatched. Germline assignment: CDR1 SGHNT and CDR2 YENEEA. The CDR3 reads CASSLRDGGQETQYF. CDR3 nucleotide sequence: TGTGCCAGCAGCCTGAGGGACGGGGGGCAAGAGACCCAGTACTTC.

The sample holds a few counts of this clone. The chain combines TRBV4-3 with TRBJ2-3; 7 nucleotides match TRBD2. CDR3 size: 15 residues. V lost 0 bases to trimming and J lost 5 bases; unmatched junction nucleotides: 5. The V gene's germline CDR1 is LGHNA and CDR2 YSLEER. CDR3 sequence: CASSQDRAGVDTQYF. The CDR3 nucleotides are TGCGCCAGCAGCCAAGATAGGGCGGGAGTAGATACGCAGTATTTT.

The chain has TRBV5-4 and TRBJ1-1; TRBD1 might be the D (5 bases). Looked up from germline, CDR1 is SGHNT and CDR2 is YYREEE (reference sequence). This CDR3 is built from 16 residues. V lost 4 bases and J 0 bases, leaving 16 bases between the germline ends. For the CDR3, the DNA is TGTGCCAGCAGCCCCACTTCCGGGGGGATGAACACTGAAGCTTTCTTT. Protein product: CASSPTSGGMNTEAFF.

The CDR3 region has the DNA TGTGCCAGCAGCTCAAGACAGGGAACGAACGAGCAGTACTTC. Translated, it gives CASSSRQGTNEQYF. V is TRBV7-8 and J is TRBJ2-7, with 7 bases aligning to TRBD1. There are 14 residues in the CDR3. Germline V gene data show CDR1 as SGHVS and CDR2 as FQNEAQ. Trimming took 4 bases from V and 5 from J; bases not matched to a gene: 8.